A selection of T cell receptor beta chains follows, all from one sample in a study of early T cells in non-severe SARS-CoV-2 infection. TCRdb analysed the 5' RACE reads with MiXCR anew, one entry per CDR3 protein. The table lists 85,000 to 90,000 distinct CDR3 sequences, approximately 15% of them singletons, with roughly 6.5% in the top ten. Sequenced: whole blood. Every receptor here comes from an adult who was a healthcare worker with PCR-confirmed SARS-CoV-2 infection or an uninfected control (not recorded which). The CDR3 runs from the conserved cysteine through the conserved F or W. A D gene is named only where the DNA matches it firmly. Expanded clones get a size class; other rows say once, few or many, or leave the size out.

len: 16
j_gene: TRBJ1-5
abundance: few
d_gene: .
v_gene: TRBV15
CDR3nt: TGTGCCACCAGCAGGTCTAGGCAGGGAAGGCATCAGCCCCAGCATTTT
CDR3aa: CATSRSRQGRHQPQHF

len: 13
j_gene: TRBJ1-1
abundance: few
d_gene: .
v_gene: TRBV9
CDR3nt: TGTGCCAGCAGCGTAGACAAGAACACTGAAGCTTTCTTT
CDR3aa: CASSVDKNTEAFF

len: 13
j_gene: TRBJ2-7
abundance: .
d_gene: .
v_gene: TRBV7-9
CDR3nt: TGTGCCAGCAGCGGAGGGCAAACCTACGAGCAGTACTTC
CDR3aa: CASSGGQTYEQYF

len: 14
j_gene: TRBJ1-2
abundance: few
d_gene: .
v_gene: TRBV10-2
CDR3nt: TGCGCCAGCAGAGCACTACTTACAGGGAATGGCTACACCTTC
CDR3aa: CASRALLTGNGYTF

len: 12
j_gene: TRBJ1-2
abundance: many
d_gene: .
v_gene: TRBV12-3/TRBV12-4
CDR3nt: TGTGCCAGCACAACAGGCCACTATGGCTACACCTTC
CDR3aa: CASTTGHYGYTF

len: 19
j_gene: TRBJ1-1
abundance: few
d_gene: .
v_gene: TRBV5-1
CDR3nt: TGCGCCAGCAGCTTGGTAAGGGGACTCATGGGAGGAGAGTACACTGAAGCTTTCTTT
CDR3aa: CASSLVRGLMGGEYTEAFF

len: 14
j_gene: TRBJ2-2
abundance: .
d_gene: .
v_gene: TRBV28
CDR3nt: TGTGCCAGCAGTTTAGGAGCGATCGCCGGGGAGCTGTTTTTT
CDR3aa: CASSLGAIAGELFF

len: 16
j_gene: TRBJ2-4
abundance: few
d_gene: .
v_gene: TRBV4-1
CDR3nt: TGCGCCAGCAGCCAAGAATCTAGCGCGGGTAAAAACATTCAGTACTTC
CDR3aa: CASSQESSAGKNIQYF

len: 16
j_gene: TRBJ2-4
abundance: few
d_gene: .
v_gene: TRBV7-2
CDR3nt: TGTGCCAGCAGCCAAAACAGGGAATTAGCCAAAAACATTCAGTACTTC
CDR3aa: CASSQNRELAKNIQYF

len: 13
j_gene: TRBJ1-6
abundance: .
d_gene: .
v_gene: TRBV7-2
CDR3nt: TGTGCCAGCAGCTTAGGAAGTACCGCACCCCTCCACTTT
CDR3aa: CASSLGSTAPLHF

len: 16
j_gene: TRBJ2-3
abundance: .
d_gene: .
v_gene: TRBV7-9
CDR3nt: TGTGCCAGCAGCTTAGGTTTGGCGGGCCCCACAGATACGCAGTATTTT
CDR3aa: CASSLGLAGPTDTQYF